The clone carrying this TCR beta chain was observed at least ten times. Germline trimming cut 2 bases from V and 2 bases from J; bases unmatched to any gene: 5. Per germline, CDR1 SGHTA and CDR2 FQGTGA. The CDR3 totals 15 residues. Breast cancer patients provided tissue from their axillary draining lymph nodes. TCRdb itself ran the multiplex PCR reads through MiXCR, one entry per CDR3 protein. The table includes roughly 130,000 distinct CDR3 sequences, less than 20% detected once. These data are taken from a study of breast tumors, draining lymph nodes, adjacent tissues. The chain combines TRBV7-3 with TRBJ2-5; TRBD2 agrees at 7 bases. The material sequenced was axillary lymph node tissue. The clonotype was recovered from a female donor with breast cancer. Some clones in this sample may be carry-over from other donors' samples. The CDR3 DNA sequence: TGTGCCAGCAGCTTAGGACTAGGAAGACAAGAGACCCAGTACTTC. It encodes CASSLGLGRQETQYF.